The 23 T cell receptor beta chains reported below all come from one sample, sequenced in a study of cytomegalovirus exposure and HLA in healthy donors. PCR employed 60 Vbeta and 13 Jbeta primers. Generated by immunoSEQ multiplex PCR, the TCRdb table keeps only in-frame clones and is missing some. This sample lists roughly 200,000 clones; its ten largest clones have about 1%. The sample was PBMCs. The receptors stem from a girl aged 2 to 10 in good health and CMV-seropositive.

CDR3 region: CAWSHRDRGALRGQPQHF. The CDR3 DNA reads as TGTGCCTGGAGCCACCGGGACAGGGGGGCCTTAAGGGGGCAGCCCCAGCATTTT. This chain uses TRBV30 with TRBJ1-5, with 11 bases matching TRBD1. Germline CDR1 is GTSNPN and CDR2 is SVGIG (reference sequence). The J segment lost 7 bases and the V segment lost 3 bases, leaving 17 bases of the junction unmatched. There are 18 residues in the CDR3.

The chain combines TRBV29-1 with TRBJ2-7; 11 bases align to TRBD1. V was pared by 4 bases and J by 4 bases, with 3 bases of the junction left unmatched. The CDR3 has 13 amino acids. The germline V gene has CDR1 SQVTM and CDR2 ANQGSEA. CDR3 sequence: CSVGDRGLYEQYF. CDR3 bases: TGCAGCGTTGGGGACAGGGGGTTGTACGAGCAGTACTTC.

The rearrangement links TRBV20-1 to TRBJ2-5; D gene uncertain. Between the trimmed V and J ends, which lost 7 bases and 1 base, there was a span of 4 bases. CDR3 length: 10 amino acids. Germline V lookup: CDR1 DFQATT, CDR2 SNEGSKA (reference sequence). This chain's CDR3 is CSGAQETQYF. For the CDR3, the DNA is TGCAGTGGGGCCCAAGAGACCCAGTACTTC.

This chain connects TRBV6-4 to TRBJ2-6; 7 nucleotides line up with TRBD2. CDR1 MRHNA and CDR2 SNTAGT come from the germline V gene. With V trimmed by 3 bases and J by 4 bases, 3 bases remained unmatched. CDR3 length: 15 residues. In DNA, the CDR3 is TGTGCCAGCAGTGAGGCGGGGGACGGGGCCAACGTCCTGACTTTC. The encoded protein is CASSEAGDGANVLTF.

The rearrangement joins TRBV11-2 to TRBJ2-5; no clear D gene. Gene TRBJ2-7 matches the end of the DNA better, so the J call may be wrong. The germline gives CDR1 SGHAT, CDR2 FQNNGV. The CDR3 loop spans 12 amino acids. The CDR3 bases are TGTGCCAGCAGCTTAGATCTGTACGAGCAGTACTTC. It specifies CASSLDLYEQYF.

The chain employs TRBV4-1 and TRBJ2-1; D gene unclear. Per the germline V gene, CDR1 is MGHRA and CDR2 is YSYEKL. The length of the CDR3 is 13 residues. V shed 1 base and J shed 7 bases, with 8 bases lying between them. The CDR3 coding sequence is TGCGCCAGCAGCCAAGTCCGTATTAATGAGCAGTTCTTC. Its protein product is CASSQVRINEQFF.

The chain combines TRBV5-5 with TRBJ1-6; the D is unclear. CDR3 size: 13 residues. The V gene's germline CDR1 is SGHKS and CDR2 YYEKEE (reference sequence). V dropped 0 bases and J dropped 14 bases, with 12 bases sitting between them. CDR3 bases: TGTGCCAGCAGCTTGGGGGCAGAGGGTTCCCTCCACTTT. Residues: CASSLGAEGSLHF.

The CDR3 region has the DNA TGCAGCGTTGAATTCCTGGTGGCGGAGTTTGCCTACAATGAGCAGTTCTTC. Protein sequence: CSVEFLVAEFAYNEQFF. This chain connects TRBV29-1 to TRBJ2-1; D unresolved. This CDR3 has 17 residues. CDR1 is SQVTM, CDR2 ANQGSEA, per germline. Trimming cost V 2 bases and J 2 bases, with 19 bases left between them.

The chain is built from TRBV6-5 and TRBJ2-1; TRBD2 agrees at 7 bases. The CDR3 spans 16 residues. J lost 6 bases, V lost 0 bases, and 8 bases had no gene match. Germline V gene sequence: CDR1 MNHEY, CDR2 SVGAGI. The CDR3 DNA is TGTGCCAGCAGTTACTCGGTTTCCAGGGAGGGCAATGAGCAGTTCTTC. Translation: CASSYSVSREGNEQFF.

The chain combines TRBV27 with TRBJ2-7; 12 bases agree with TRBD1. CDR3 length: 14 amino acids. Germline trimming cut 6 bases from V and 6 bases from J; bases unmatched to any gene: 6. Germline assignment: CDR1 MNHEY and CDR2 SMNVEV (reference sequence). This CDR3 is CASRGTGGKSEQYF. The DNA of the CDR3 is TGTGCCAGCAGGGGGACAGGGGGCAAATCCGAGCAGTACTTC.

V and J are TRBV27 and TRBJ2-5, with TRBD2 identical over 8 bases. This CDR3 region has 13 residues. CDR1 and CDR2 (germline): MNHEY, SMNVEV (reference sequence). Trimming cost V 5 bases and J 5 bases; bases outside gene matches: 4. The CDR3 region is CASSKGLGETQYF. In DNA form, the CDR3 reads TGTGCCAGCAGTAAGGGACTAGGGGAGACCCAGTACTTC.

V is TRBV28 and J is TRBJ1-6; possibly TRBD1 for D (5 bases). Trimming removed 7 bases at V and 7 bases at J, with 11 bases between. The CDR3 extends over 13 amino acids. Per germline, CDR1 MDHEN and CDR2 SYDVKM. The CDR3 nucleotides are TGTGCCAGCACGGGGGGGGAGAATTCACCCCTCCACTTT. This codes for CASTGGENSPLHF.

The rearrangement links TRBV7-2 to TRBJ2-2; tentatively, D is TRBD1 (6 bases). CDR1 is SGHTA, CDR2 FQGNSA, per germline. CDR3 length: 16 amino acids. Trimming took off 7 bases at V and 0 bases at J, with 15 bases between the two ends. CDR3 region: CASKREGQSNTGELFF. The CDR3 bases are TGTGCCAGCAAGAGGGAAGGACAGTCGAACACCGGGGAGCTGTTTTTT.

V usage is TRBV10-3 and J usage is TRBJ2-2, with 10 bases identical to TRBD2. This CDR3 has 16 residues. Germline V gives CDR1 ENHRY, CDR2 SYGVKD. With 2 bases clipped from V and 3 bases from J, the junction kept 3 bases outside the gene matches. Here the CDR3 reads CAISELAGADTGELFF. For the CDR3, the DNA is TGTGCCATCAGTGAGCTAGCGGGAGCGGACACCGGGGAGCTGTTTTTT.

The V and J genes are TRBV9 and TRBJ2-1; a possible D gene is TRBD1 (5 bases). With 2 bases removed from V and 0 bases from J, the gap between germline ends came to 9 bases. This CDR3 is built from 15 residues. Germline assignment: CDR1 SGDLS and CDR2 YYNGEE. The chain's CDR3 is CASSVGRVSYNEQFF. CDR3 DNA: TGTGCCAGCAGCGTGGGCAGGGTCTCCTACAATGAGCAGTTCTTC.

The J gene is TRBJ2-7, the V gene TRBV5-6, with TRBD1 as a possible D gene (6 bases). Trimming took 1 base from V and 0 from J, leaving 8 bases between them. The V gene's germline CDR1 is SGHDT and CDR2 YYEEEE. The CDR3 is made up of 14 amino acids. The CDR3 DNA follows: TGTGCCAGCAGCTTGCGGGACAACTCCTACGAGCAGTACTTC. As protein: CASSLRDNSYEQYF.

The gene calls are TRBV7-2 and TRBJ1-2; TRBD1 matches at 10 bases. Germline lookup yields CDR1 SGHTA and CDR2 FQGNSA. This CDR3 is built from 15 residues. The V and J ends lost 5 bases and 5 bases, in that order; junction bases with no gene match: 8. The CDR3 DNA reads as TGTGCCAGCAGCCCAGGGACAGGGGCTTTATATGGCTACACCTTC. Translated: CASSPGTGALYGYTF.

V gene TRBV27 combines with J gene TRBJ2-2; D is perhaps TRBD2 (5 bases). Germline CDR1 and CDR2: MNHEY and SMNVEV (reference sequence). The V end was cut by 4 bases, the J end by 3 bases, with 6 bases between. The CDR3 is 13 residues long. CDR3 nucleotide sequence: TGTGCCAGCAGTTCGGGGTACACCGGGGAGCTGTTTTTT. It is translated as CASSSGYTGELFF.

This chain links TRBV5-1 with TRBJ2-1, with D perhaps matching TRBD2 (6 bases). This CDR3 spans 13 amino acids. The V gene's germline CDR1 is SGHRS and CDR2 YFSETQ. V lost 0 bases and J 9 bases, leaving 10 bases between the germline ends. CDR3 sequence reads: CASSLAGAGEQFF. In DNA form, the CDR3 reads TGCGCCAGCAGCTTGGCGGGAGCAGGTGAGCAGTTCTTC.

The chain recombines TRBV5-1 with TRBJ1-1; TRBD1 matches at 7 bases. Germline CDR1 reads SGHRS; CDR2 reads YFSETQ. Trimming took 3 bases from V and 1 from J; bases not matched to a gene: 3. This CDR3 contains 14 residues. CDR3 residues: CASSSRTGNTEAFF. For the CDR3, the DNA is TGCGCCAGCAGCTCGAGGACAGGGAACACTGAAGCTTTCTTT. The variable domain in full, completed from reference TRBV5-1 and TRBJ1-1, reads KAGVTQTPRYLIKTRGQQVTLSCSPISGHRSVSWYQQTPGQGLQFLFEYFSETQRNKGNFPGRFSGRQFSNSRSEMNVSTLELGDSALYLCASSSRTGNTEAFFGQGTRLTVV.

The chain uses TRBV7-7 and TRBJ2-5; D unclear. CDR1 SSHAT and CDR2 FNYEAQ come from the germline V gene (reference sequence). Trimming stripped 5 bases from V and 1 base from J, with 11 bases between. The length of the CDR3 is 14 residues. Here the CDR3 DNA reads TGTGCCAGCAGCGAGACAATATTCCAAGAGACCCAGTACTTC. Translated: CASSETIFQETQYF.

This chain links TRBV5-1 with TRBJ2-2, with 9 nucleotides matching TRBD2. The CDR3 loop spans 16 amino acids. Germline V CDR1 and CDR2: SGHRS, YFSETQ. V was pared by 3 bases and J by 1 base, with 4 bases of the junction left unmatched. The CDR3 coding sequence is TGCGCCAGCAGCTCCCCGACTAGCGGGAACACCGGGGAGCTGTTTTTT. This encodes CASSSPTSGNTGELFF. Full variable domain (outside the CDR3, taken from reference TRBV5-1 and TRBJ2-2): KAGVTQTPRYLIKTRGQQVTLSCSPISGHRSVSWYQQTPGQGLQFLFEYFSETQRNKGNFPGRFSGRQFSNSRSEMNVSTLELGDSALYLCASSSPTSGNTGELFFGEGSRLTVL.

This chain links TRBV7-2 with TRBJ1-1, with a tentative D call TRBD1 (6 bases). The CDR3 loop spans 15 amino acids. V was clipped by 3 bases and J by 5 bases, with 16 bases between them. Germline V gene lookup returns CDR1 SGHTA and CDR2 FQGNSA. For the CDR3, the DNA is TGTGCCAGCAGCTTTGGGGGGGCCCTGGAGACTGAAGCTTTCTTT. Its translation: CASSFGGALETEAFF. The variable domain in full, completed from reference TRBV7-2 and TRBJ1-1, reads GAGVSQSPSNKVTEKGKDVELRCDPISGHTALYWYRQSLGQGLEFLIYFQGNSAPDKSGLPSDRFSAERTGGSVSTLTIQRTQQEDSAVYLCASSFGGALETEAFFGQGTRLTVV.